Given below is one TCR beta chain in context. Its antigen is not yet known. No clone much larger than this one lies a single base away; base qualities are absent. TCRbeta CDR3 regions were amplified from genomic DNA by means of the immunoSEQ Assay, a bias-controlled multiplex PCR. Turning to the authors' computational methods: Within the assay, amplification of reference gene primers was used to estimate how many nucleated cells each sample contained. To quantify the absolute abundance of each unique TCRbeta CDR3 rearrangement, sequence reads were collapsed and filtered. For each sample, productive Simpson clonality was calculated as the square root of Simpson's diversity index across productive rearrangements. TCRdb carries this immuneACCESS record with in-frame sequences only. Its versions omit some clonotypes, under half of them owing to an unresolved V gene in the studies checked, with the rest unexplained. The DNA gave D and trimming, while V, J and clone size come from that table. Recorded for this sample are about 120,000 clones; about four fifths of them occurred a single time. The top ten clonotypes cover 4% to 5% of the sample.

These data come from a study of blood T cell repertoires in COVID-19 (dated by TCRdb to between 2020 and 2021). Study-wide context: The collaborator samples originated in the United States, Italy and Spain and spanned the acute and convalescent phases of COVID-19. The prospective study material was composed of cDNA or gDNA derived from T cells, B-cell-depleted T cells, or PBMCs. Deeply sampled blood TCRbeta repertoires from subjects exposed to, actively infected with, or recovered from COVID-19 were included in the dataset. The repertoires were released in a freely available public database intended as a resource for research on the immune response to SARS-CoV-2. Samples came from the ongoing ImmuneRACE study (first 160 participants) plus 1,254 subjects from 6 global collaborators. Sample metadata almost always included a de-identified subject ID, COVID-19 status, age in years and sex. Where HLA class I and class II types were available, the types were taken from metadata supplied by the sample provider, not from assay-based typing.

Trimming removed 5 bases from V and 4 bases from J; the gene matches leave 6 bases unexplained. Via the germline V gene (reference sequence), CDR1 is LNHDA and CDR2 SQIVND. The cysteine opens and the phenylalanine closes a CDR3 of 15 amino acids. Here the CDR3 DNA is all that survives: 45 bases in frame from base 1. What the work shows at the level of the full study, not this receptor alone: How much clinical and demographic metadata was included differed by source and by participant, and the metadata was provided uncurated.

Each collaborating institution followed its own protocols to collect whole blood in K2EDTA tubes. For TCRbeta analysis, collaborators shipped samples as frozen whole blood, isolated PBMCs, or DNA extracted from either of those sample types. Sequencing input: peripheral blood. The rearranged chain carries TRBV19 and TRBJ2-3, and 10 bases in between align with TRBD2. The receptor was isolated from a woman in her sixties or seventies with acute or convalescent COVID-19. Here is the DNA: TGTGCCAGTAGTCCCCCAGCGGGGGGGGCAGATACGCAGTATTTT. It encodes CASSPPAGGADTQYF.